This T cell receptor beta chain was sequenced in a study of blood T cells in healthy people across ages. Study-level results: Unsorted PBMCs blocked a conclusive comparison of naive and antigen-experienced cells.

The germline V gene encodes CDR1 DFQATT and CDR2 SNEGSKA (reference sequence). The V and J ends lost 5 bases and 3 bases respectively, with 19 bases between them. This CDR3 spans 15 amino acids. Primed by a sample-barcoded 5' primer and a J-beta primer mix, a second PCR proceeded for 7 to 11 cycles. One entry per CDR3 protein, called by TCRdb with MiXCR from the 5' RACE reads. This table has some 800,000 distinct CDR3 sequences, approximately 25% appearing once. As concerns this clonotype: Its target is unknown.

The same sample was also used in a study of T cells of mothers and their children. That work states: About 6 children and their three healthy Caucasian mothers were the donors.

The source is a boy younger than 18 in good health. V gene TRBV20-1 combines with J gene TRBJ1-2; no clear D. Sequenced material: blood. The CDR3 coding sequence is TGCAGTGCTTACTTGGATGTCAGGCTGGACTATGGCTACACCTTC. It codes for CSAYLDVRLDYGYTF.